Presented here are 20 T cell receptor beta chains from one specimen sequenced in a study of Ad26.COV2.S vaccination and SARS-CoV-2 variants (dated by TCRdb to the early 2020s). The label giving this sample's treatment or condition can be read as: roughly 20 received Ad26.COV2.S at low or high dose, single or two shots; roughly five received placebo; per-sample allocation not given. For vaccine and placebo recipients, the sequenced repertoires came from samples collected on day 63 after the first injection. The library was generated by the immunoSEQ multiplex PCR assay. This immuneACCESS table, as held by TCRdb, lists in-frame sequences with V and J called but not all clones. Of the missing ones, under half trace to an unresolved V gene in checked studies; the others have no known cause. The sample yields around 450,000 clones; roughly 87% were counted once. Approximately 2.5% of the sample is in the top ten clones.

The specimen was peripheral blood, collected in a trial of Ad26.COV2.S vaccine versus placebo. The receptors here all came from a person aged 18 to 59 who received the Ad26.COV2.S COVID-19 vaccine or a placebo.

This chain links TRBV5-4 with TRBJ1-1; no clear D gene. V was clipped by 0 bases and J by 3 bases, with 9 bases between them. The CDR3 consists of 14 residues. The germline V gene encodes CDR1 SGHNT and CDR2 YYREEE (reference sequence). The CDR3 sequence: CASSLAFGDTEAFF. CDR3 DNA sequence: TGTGCCAGCAGCTTGGCCTTTGGGGACACTGAAGCTTTCTTT.

This chain connects TRBV3-1 (or the pseudogene TRBV3-2) to TRBJ1-1; D unresolved. The germline V gene encodes CDR1 LGHDT and CDR2 YNNKEL (reference sequence). CDR3 length: 14 amino acids. V lost 1 base, J lost 1 base, and 7 bases lay in between. The CDR3 is CASSQVEGNTEAFF. The CDR3 DNA reads as TGTGCCAGCAGCCAAGTGGAAGGGAACACTGAAGCTTTCTTT.

The CDR3 here is CASIGLADNEQFF. Here the CDR3 DNA reads TGTGCCAGCATCGGACTAGCGGACAATGAGCAGTTCTTC. The chain recombines TRBV2 with TRBJ2-1, with 10 positions matching TRBD2. Germline CDR1 and CDR2: SNHLY and FYNNEI. The ends lost 7 bases at V and 5 bases at J; junction bases unmatched: 2. The CDR3 contains 13 residues.

The CDR3 region is CASSSGLAGGGTDTQYF. CDR3 nucleotide sequence: TGTGCCAGCAGCTCGGGACTAGCGGGGGGAGGCACAGATACGCAGTATTTT. The chain has TRBV7-2 and TRBJ2-3; 15 bases match TRBD2. Germline-derived CDR1 and CDR2 are SGHTA and FQGNSA. The CDR3 extends over 17 amino acids. Trimming at V came to 4 bases and at J to 1 base, leaving 3 bases not matched to a gene.

The V and J genes are TRBV11-3 and TRBJ2-1, with 10 bases aligning to TRBD2. The CDR3 has 15 residues. Germline trimming cut 4 bases from V and 4 bases from J; bases unmatched to any gene: 4. The germline V gene has CDR1 SGHNT and CDR2 YENEEA. In DNA, the CDR3 is TGTGCCAGCAGCTCCCTTAGCGGGAGGTACAATGAGCAGTTCTTC. This translates into CASSSLSGRYNEQFF.

In this sample, this clone turned up once. The same CDR3 can be traced to other DNA sequences in this sample. The chain has TRBV5-4 and TRBJ1-5; D is ambiguous. The CDR3 is 15 amino acids. Germline-derived CDR1 and CDR2 are SGHNT and YYREEE (reference sequence). V lost 0 bases and J 4 bases, leaving 11 bases between the germline ends. As DNA, the CDR3 is TGTGCCAGCAGCTTGGCCGGGGATGGGAATCAGCCCCAGCATTTT. Translating it yields CASSLAGDGNQPQHF.

This clone turned up a few times. Here the CDR3 DNA reads TGCGCCAGCAGCCAAGATCGACAGGGGGCGATTCCTGGCTACACCTTC. Amino acid sequence: CASSQDRQGAIPGYTF. V usage is TRBV4-3 and J usage is TRBJ1-2; 10 nucleotides agree with TRBD1. This CDR3 has 16 amino acids. From germline, CDR1 is LGHNA and CDR2 YSLEER. The trim removed 0 bases at V and 7 bases at J, leaving 8 bases unmatched.

The chain employs TRBV6-6 and TRBJ1-5; possible D gene TRBD1, 6 bases. Looked up from germline, CDR1 is MNHNY and CDR2 is SVGAGI (reference sequence). Trimming cost V 7 bases and J 0 bases, with 13 bases left between them. The CDR3 length is 15 residues. The DNA of the CDR3 is TGTGCCAGCACAGGGGCCTATTATAGCAATCAGCCCCAGCATTTT. Protein product: CASTGAYYSNQPQHF.

The chain joins TRBV4-1 to TRBJ2-5, with D maybe TRBD1 (6 bases). Per germline, CDR1 MGHRA and CDR2 YSYEKL. V lost 2 bases and J lost 3, with 13 bases in between. This CDR3 is built from 15 residues. The CDR3 coding sequence is TGCGCCAGCAGCCAATTGGGACAACCGAAAGAGACCCAGTACTTC. It codes for CASSQLGQPKETQYF.

The rearrangement links TRBV3-1 (or the pseudogene TRBV3-2) to TRBJ1-5, with a weak D call TRBD1 (6 bases). V lost 4 bases to trimming and J lost 5 bases, with 15 bases between them. CDR3 size: 15 residues. Per the germline V gene, CDR1 is LGHDT and CDR2 is YNNKEL (reference sequence). CDR3 bases: TGTGCCAGCAGCCCGGACAGTTCGCGGGATCAGCCCCAGCATTTT. As protein: CASSPDSSRDQPQHF.

The CDR3, as DNA: TGTGCCAGCAGGCCGCGGGACTGGGCCAATGAGCAGTTCTTC. It specifies CASRPRDWANEQFF. The chain employs TRBV2 and TRBJ2-1; D perhaps matches TRBD2 (6 bases). Germline values: CDR1 SNHLY, CDR2 FYNNEI. This CDR3 region has 14 residues. Trimming pared 6 bases from V and 6 bases from J, leaving 15 bases between.

The chain links TRBV9 to TRBJ1-4; possible D gene TRBD1, 6 bases. The CDR3 is 14 residues long. The V gene's germline CDR1 is SGDLS and CDR2 YYNGEE. The V gene lost 1 base and the J gene lost 6 bases, with 10 bases spanning the gap. CDR3 nucleotide sequence: TGTGCCAGCAGCGTAAGGGGGGCGGATGAAAAACTGTTTTTT. Translation: CASSVRGADEKLFF.

This sequence joins TRBV7-6 and TRBJ2-1; TRBD2 aligns across 10 bases. Germline lookup yields CDR1 SGHVS and CDR2 FNYEAQ. This CDR3 has 17 residues. The V segment lost 3 bases and the J segment 12 bases; nucleotides outside the gene matches: 17. The CDR3 DNA sequence: TGTGCCAGCAGCTTGGACCCGGGACTAGCGAGCCCGGGGGGGCAGTTCTTC. Residues: CASSLDPGLASPGGQFF.

The chain carries TRBV7-9 and TRBJ2-3; TRBD2 might be the D (5 bases). The CDR3 consists of 14 residues. Germline CDR1 reads SEHNR; CDR2 reads FQNEAQ (reference sequence). Trimming took off 2 bases at V and 5 bases at J, with 11 bases between the two ends. As DNA, the CDR3 is TGTGCCAGCAGCTTAAGCGGCGCTAAAGATACGCAGTATTTT. It is translated as CASSLSGAKDTQYF.

This rearrangement joins TRBV28 to TRBJ1-3, with 10 bases identical to TRBD1. V trimming: 8 bases; J trimming: 8 bases; junction bases outside the gene matches: 9. Per the germline V gene, CDR1 is MDHEN and CDR2 is SYDVKM. The CDR3 contains 14 residues. CDR3 residues: CASLGQGNVYTIYF. DNA for the CDR3: TGTGCCAGCCTGGGACAGGGGAATGTGTACACCATATATTTT.

With regard to this clone: A junction end diverges from the germline sequence, so it may reflect a read error. The chain employs TRBV7-7 and TRBJ2-2; D is perhaps TRBD1 (6 bases). The CDR3 extends over 14 amino acids. Germline V CDR1 and CDR2: SSHAT, FNYEAQ (reference sequence). CDR3 bases: TGTGCTAGCAGGCAGGGGATTGACACCGGGGAGCTGTTTTTT. Its protein is CASRQGIDTGELFF.

V and J are TRBV28 and TRBJ1-3; D not resolved. The ends were cut back, 5 bases at V and 4 bases at J, with 6 bases in the middle. The CDR3 sequence is 12 residues long. Germline-derived CDR1 and CDR2 are MDHEN and SYDVKM. The CDR3 sequence: CASSRYGNTIYF. In DNA form, the CDR3 reads TGTGCCAGCAGTAGATACGGAAACACCATATATTTT.

The V gene is TRBV24-1, the J gene TRBJ1-3, with unresolved D. The V end lost 10 bases, the J end lost 0 bases, and 6 bases lay between the germline ends. Germline V gene sequence: CDR1 KGHDR, CDR2 SFDVKD. The CDR3 loop spans 12 amino acids. This chain's CDR3 is CATSHSGNTIYF. CDR3 bases: TGTGCCACAAGTCACTCTGGAAACACCATATATTTT.

The chain employs TRBV7-2 and TRBJ1-1; no definite D call. The germline CDR1 and CDR2 sequences are SGHTA and FQGNSA. V gave up 5 bases and J gave up 7 bases, with 14 bases separating them. The CDR3 length is 13 residues. CDR3 sequence: CASSPSREVEAFF. The CDR3 bases are TGTGCCAGCAGCCCTAGCAGAGAGGTTGAAGCTTTCTTT.

The chain couples TRBV5-5 to TRBJ2-5, with a tentative D call TRBD1 (6 bases). The germline V and J ends were trimmed by 2 bases and 3 bases, with 8 bases remaining between them. Germline CDR1 SGHKS, CDR2 YYEKEE (reference sequence). The CDR3 is 13 residues long. CDR3 sequence reads: CASSFPGEETQYF. The DNA of the CDR3 is TGTGCCAGCAGCTTTCCAGGGGAAGAGACCCAGTACTTC.